This T cell receptor (beta chain) comes out of a study of cytomegalovirus exposure and HLA in healthy donors. General study points: Among the sequence variants, a highly shared cluster was likely an artifact of sequencing. A later look showed TCR association rates differing by HLA locus, highest for DRB1 and lowest for HLA-C. A later analysis reportedly identified an Asian-associated ancestry cluster as carrying fewer N-insertions than the approximately 640-donor mean.

V lost 0 bases, J lost 9 bases, and 18 bases lay in between. CDR1 SQVTM and CDR2 ANQGSEA come from the germline V gene. CDR3 length: 15 residues. With 60 Vbeta and 13 Jbeta primers, the PCR was carried out. Generated by immunoSEQ multiplex PCR, the TCRdb table keeps only in-frame clones and is missing some. This repertoire shows under 200,000 clones, about three quarters found once; its top ten account for over 13%. In regard to this clone: The antigen remains unidentified.

J is TRBJ2-1 and V is TRBV29-1; D is unclear. This TCR was sampled from a man aged 50-59 years in good health and CMV-seropositive. Sample: PBMCs. This CDR3 is CSVEEKFAPQAEQFF. CDR3 DNA sequence: TGCAGCGTTGAAGAAAAGTTCGCACCCCAGGCTGAGCAGTTCTTC.